The 27 T cell receptor beta chains below come from one sample, sequenced in a study of T cells in Graves' hyperthyroidism and ophthalmopathy. RNA transcripts provided the source from which TCR beta CDR3 regions were amplified. When the TCR CDR3 underwent first-round RT-PCR, the HTBI primer set was used. TCRdb reprocessed the multiplex PCR reads via MiXCR and lists one record per CDR3 protein. This repertoire shows 600,000 or so distinct CDR3 sequences, roughly 15% found once; its top ten account for 12%. Sequenced material: blood. The receptors stem from a woman aged 45-65 years with Graves' ophthalmopathy.

This clonotype was seen a few times. V gene TRBV11-3 combines with J gene TRBJ1-1; 7 bases fit TRBD1. J was trimmed by 8 bases and V by 5 bases; bases with no gene match: 11. Germline V gives CDR1 SGHNT, CDR2 YENEEA. The CDR3 is 14 residues long. CDR3 in amino acids: CASSPFDRAGEAFF. The CDR3 DNA sequence: TGTGCCAGCAGCCCATTCGACAGGGCCGGCGAAGCTTTCTTT.

This clonotype appeared many times. The chain recombines TRBV3-1 with TRBJ2-1; D uncertain. In germline, CDR1 is LGHDT, CDR2 YNNKEL (reference sequence). Between the trimmed V and J ends, which lost 1 base and 4 bases, there was a span of 8 bases. The CDR3 loop spans 14 amino acids. In DNA form, the CDR3 reads TGTGCCAGCAGCCAAGGCCCGGCGTACAATGAGCAGTTCTTC. Translated, it gives CASSQGPAYNEQFF.

V and J are TRBV6-5 and TRBJ2-5; no firm D call. Per the germline V gene, CDR1 is MNHEY and CDR2 is SVGAGI. This CDR3 contains 14 residues. The V end lost 0 bases, the J end lost 5 bases, and 10 bases lay between the germline ends. The CDR3, as DNA: TGTGCCAGCAGTTACTCGATGGGTCTCGAGACCCAGTACTTC. This sequence encodes CASSYSMGLETQYF.

The J gene is TRBJ2-1, the V gene TRBV7-9; no clear D gene. The CDR3 loop spans 15 amino acids. CDR1 is SEHNR and CDR2 is FQNEAQ in the germline V gene (reference sequence). The germline V and J ends were trimmed by 1 base and 2 bases, with 9 bases remaining between them. CDR3 protein: CASSLGRPPYNEQFF. For the CDR3, the DNA is TGTGCCAGCAGCTTAGGCAGGCCACCCTACAATGAGCAGTTCTTC.

This clonotype occurred a few times. This rearrangement joins TRBV24-1 to TRBJ1-4, with D perhaps matching TRBD1 (6 bases). CDR3 length equals 13 residues. Germline V gene data show CDR1 as KGHDR and CDR2 as SFDVKD. V lost 5 bases, J lost 10 bases, and 13 bases lay in between. CDR3 nucleotide sequence: TGTGCCACCAGTGGCAGGGGAACGAGAAAACTGTTTTTT. Translating it yields CATSGRGTRKLFF.

The chain is built from TRBV11-3 and TRBJ2-1, with unresolved D. V lost 3 bases to trimming and J lost 5 bases, with 11 bases between them. CDR1 SGHNT and CDR2 YENEEA come from the germline V gene. The CDR3 is made up of 14 amino acids. The CDR3: CASSFYPTDNEQFF. The CDR3 DNA reads TGTGCCAGCAGCTTCTACCCGACGGACAATGAGCAGTTCTTC.

The chain employs TRBV19 and TRBJ2-1; 8 nucleotides align to TRBD1. Germline values: CDR1 LNHDA, CDR2 SQIVND (reference sequence). The CDR3 totals 15 residues. J was trimmed by 6 bases and V by 5 bases; bases with no gene match: 9. CDR3 sequence (DNA): TGTGCCAGTAGTTCCGGGACAGGCCCGCTCAATGAGCAGTTCTTC. It specifies CASSSGTGPLNEQFF.

This clonotype was recorded at least ten times. The V and J genes are TRBV4-3 and TRBJ2-1; 8 nucleotides line up with TRBD2. CDR3 length: 17 residues. The J segment lost 5 bases and the V segment lost 3 bases, leaving 12 bases of the junction unmatched. The germline V gene has CDR1 LGHNA and CDR2 YSLEER. The CDR3 sequence is CASSHSFSGDVHNEQFF. The CDR3 bases are TGCGCCAGCAGCCACTCCTTTAGCGGGGACGTCCACAATGAGCAGTTCTTC.

This clonotype has at least ten counts. The gene calls are TRBV20-1 and TRBJ1-1; 9 bases map to TRBD1. The CDR3 totals 15 residues. Trimming took 6 bases from V and 2 from J; bases not matched to a gene: 10. Germline V CDR1 and CDR2: DFQATT, SNEGSKA (reference sequence). CDR3 sequence: CSAYGTGNRNTEAFF. CDR3 sequence (DNA): TGCAGTGCCTACGGGACAGGGAATAGAAACACTGAAGCTTTCTTT.

This clonotype was observed at least ten times. The chain links TRBV29-1 to TRBJ2-2, with a tentative D call TRBD2 (6 bases). Germline loops: CDR1 SQVTM, CDR2 ANQGSEA. The V gene lost 3 bases and the J gene lost 4 bases, with 9 bases spanning the gap. The CDR3 consists of 13 residues. CDR3: CSVDGGTTGELFF. The DNA for the CDR3 is TGCAGCGTTGACGGGGGAACCACCGGGGAGCTGTTTTTT.

Many counts were recorded for this clonotype. This chain uses TRBV7-2 with TRBJ2-1, with D unresolved. In germline, CDR1 is SGHTA, CDR2 FQGNSA. This CDR3 has 13 residues. V gave up 4 bases and J gave up 10 bases, with 14 bases separating them. The CDR3 reads CASSSARVNEQFF. CDR3 nucleotide sequence: TGTGCCAGCAGCTCCGCTCGGGTAAACGAGCAGTTCTTC.

This clonotype was counted ten times or more. The V and J genes are TRBV7-2 and TRBJ2-2; TRBD2 matches at 16 bases. Germline V gives CDR1 SGHTA, CDR2 FQGNSA. V gave up 3 bases and J gave up 7 bases; unmatched junction bases: 5. The CDR3 length is 17 residues. CDR3 bases: TGTGCCAGCAGCTTGGGACTAGCGGGAGGGCTGAGCGGGGAGCTGTTTTTT. Translating gives CASSLGLAGGLSGELFF.

At least ten counts were recorded for this clonotype. The chain combines TRBV20-1 with TRBJ2-3; 7 positions agree with TRBD1. CDR3 size: 15 residues. Germline assignment: CDR1 DFQATT and CDR2 SNEGSKA (reference sequence). V shed 6 bases, J shed 0 bases, and the junction held 9 bases outside the gene matches. The CDR3 here is CSAEGAPLSTDTQYF. The CDR3 nucleotides read TGCAGTGCCGAGGGGGCTCCCCTTAGCACAGATACGCAGTATTTT.

This clonotype was seen at least ten times. The V and J genes are TRBV28 and TRBJ2-7; D unclear. V lost 0 bases and J lost 5, with 11 bases in between. Looked up from germline, CDR1 is MDHEN and CDR2 is SYDVKM. The CDR3 has 14 amino acids. The CDR3 nucleotides are TGTGCCAGCAGTTTATGGAGTCTTTCCAACGAGCAGTACTTC. Translation: CASSLWSLSNEQYF.

The gene calls are TRBV7-3 and TRBJ2-1; D perhaps matches TRBD2 (5 bases). Germline loops: CDR1 SGHTA, CDR2 FQGTGA. The CDR3 contains 12 residues. The V end lost 5 bases, the J end lost 9 bases, and 11 bases lay between the germline ends. CDR3 sequence: CASSQIRGEQFF. The CDR3 nucleotides read TGTGCCAGCAGCCAGATACGGGGTGAGCAGTTCTTC. Full variable domain (outside the CDR3, taken from reference TRBV7-3 and TRBJ2-1): GAGVSQTPSNKVTEKGKYVELRCDPISGHTALYWYRQSLGQGPEFLIYFQGTGAADDSGLPNDRFFAVRPEGSVSTLKIQRTERGDSAVYLCASSQIRGEQFFGPGTRLTVL.

The V call is TRBV10-3, the J call TRBJ1-2; D unresolved. CDR3 length equals 14 residues. V shed 2 bases and J shed 2 bases, with 9 bases lying between them. CDR1 and CDR2 from the germline V gene are ENHRY and SYGVKD. CDR3 in amino acids: CAISEGPPNYGYTF. The CDR3 DNA reads as TGTGCCATCAGTGAGGGTCCTCCAAACTATGGCTACACCTTC.

With respect to this clonotype: A much larger clone lies a single base off, so this may be a read error. This chain uses TRBV7-9 with TRBJ2-1, with TRBD2 matching over 12 bases. Per the germline V gene, CDR1 is SEHNR and CDR2 is FQNEAQ (reference sequence). This CDR3 is 20 amino acids long. CDR3 amino acids: CASGLNYWTSGIGSYNEQLF. CDR3 coding DNA: TGTGCCAGCGGCTTAAATTATTGGACTAGCGGGATCGGGTCCTACAATGAACAGCTCTTC.

This sequence joins TRBV20-1 and TRBJ2-7; 9 bases line up with TRBD2. V was clipped by 0 bases and J by 1 base; unmatched bases: 7. The CDR3 runs 16 residues. Germline lookup yields CDR1 DFQATT and CDR2 SNEGSKA (reference sequence). The CDR3 DNA reads as TGCAGTGCTAGAGAAGGTAGCGGGAGTGGTTCCTACGAGCAGTACTTC. Protein product: CSAREGSGSGSYEQYF.

This clonotype was observed many times. The rearrangement joins TRBV6-2 or TRBV6-3 to TRBJ2-7; D possibly corresponds to TRBD2 (6 bases). The CDR3 covers 16 residues. Per germline, CDR1 MNHEY and CDR2 SVGEGT. V was cut by 0 bases and J by 4 bases, with 16 bases left in between. Written as DNA, the CDR3 is TGTGCCAGCAGTTACTCGCGGAGGGGTCGGTTTTACGAGCAGTACTTC. Its translation is CASSYSRRGRFYEQYF.

The chain combines TRBV7-6 with TRBJ2-7; maybe TRBD1 (6 bases). The CDR3 has 14 residues. The germline V gene encodes CDR1 SGHVS and CDR2 FNYEAQ. Trimming stripped 7 bases from V and 6 bases from J, with 19 bases between. The CDR3, as DNA: TGTGCCAGCAAGCTCGACAGGCACATCGCCGAGCAGTACTTC. The encoded protein is CASKLDRHIAEQYF.

The chain links TRBV27 to TRBJ1-1, with D uncertain. The length of the CDR3 is 14 residues. Germline lookup yields CDR1 MNHEY and CDR2 SMNVEV (reference sequence). Trimming removed 5 bases at V and 5 bases at J, with 15 bases between. This CDR3 is CASSEKGGNTEAFF. In DNA form, the CDR3 reads TGTGCCAGCAGTGAGAAGGGAGGGAATACTGAAGCTTTCTTT.

This clonotype has at least ten counts. This rearrangement joins TRBV19 to TRBJ2-1, with D possibly matching TRBD2 (6 bases). The CDR3 runs 13 residues. CDR1 is LNHDA, CDR2 SQIVND, per germline (reference sequence). V dropped 3 bases and J dropped 3 bases, with 6 bases sitting between them. The DNA for the CDR3 is TGTGCCAGTAGTATTAGCGGCTACAATGAGCAGTTCTTC. It encodes CASSISGYNEQFF.

This clonotype showed up many times. The J gene is TRBJ2-7, the V gene TRBV2, with 8 positions matching TRBD2. The V gene end was trimmed by 4 bases and the J gene end by 5 bases; junction bases not matched to a gene: 16. Germline CDR1 is SNHLY and CDR2 is FYNNEI. The CDR3 sequence is 17 residues long. Written as DNA, the CDR3 is TGTGCCAGCAGTGTCCCCTCGGATACGGGAGGGTCCCACGAGCAGTACTTC. As protein: CASSVPSDTGGSHEQYF.

This clonotype came up many times. J is TRBJ2-3 and V is TRBV30; 12 nucleotides match TRBD2. This CDR3 is built from 16 residues. The ends lost 4 bases at V and 4 bases at J; junction bases unmatched: 9. Germline V gives CDR1 GTSNPN, CDR2 SVGIG (reference sequence). In DNA form, the CDR3 reads TGTGCCTGGAATAAGGGACTAGCGGGTGCAGCAGATACGCAGTATTTT. Its protein product is CAWNKGLAGAADTQYF.

This clonotype was detected ten times or more. The rearrangement links TRBV28 to TRBJ1-4; D unclear. Germline V gene data show CDR1 as MDHEN and CDR2 as SYDVKM. The CDR3 contains 12 residues. V was shortened by 2 bases and J by 7 bases, with 5 bases between the two germline ends. The CDR3 protein is CASSLILEKLFF. CDR3 coding DNA: TGTGCCAGCAGTTTAATCCTTGAAAAACTGTTTTTT. The full variable domain, its missing parts supplied by reference TRBV28 and TRBJ1-4, is DVKVTQSSRYLVKRTGEKVFLECVQDMDHENMFWYRQDPGLGLRLIYFSYDVKMKEKGDIPEGYSVSREKKERFSLILESASTNQTSMYLCASSLILEKLFFGSGTQLSVL.

The rearrangement links TRBV5-4 to TRBJ1-5, with 9 bases fitting TRBD1. Unmatched junction bases numbered 2, after V lost 2 bases and J lost 5 bases. This CDR3 has 14 amino acids. In germline, CDR1 is SGHNT, CDR2 YYREEE (reference sequence). The CDR3 DNA follows: TGTGCCAGCAGCTTACAGGGGGCGGATCAGCCCCAGCATTTT. It codes for CASSLQGADQPQHF.

This clonotype was counted at least ten times. The chain couples TRBV28 to TRBJ2-4, with 11 bases fitting TRBD1. V trimming: 5 bases; J trimming: 10 bases; junction bases outside the gene matches: 10. CDR1 MDHEN and CDR2 SYDVKM come from the germline V gene. The CDR3 is made up of 15 amino acids. CDR3 nucleotides: TGTGCCAGCAGTCCGAGGGGGGACAGGGGGAGGATTCAGTACTTC. It translates to CASSPRGDRGRIQYF. The entire variable domain, with the rest obtained from reference TRBV28 and TRBJ2-4, is as follows: DVKVTQSSRYLVKRTGEKVFLECVQDMDHENMFWYRQDPGLGLRLIYFSYDVKMKEKGDIPEGYSVSREKKERFSLILESASTNQTSMYLCASSPRGDRGRIQYFGAGTRLSVL.